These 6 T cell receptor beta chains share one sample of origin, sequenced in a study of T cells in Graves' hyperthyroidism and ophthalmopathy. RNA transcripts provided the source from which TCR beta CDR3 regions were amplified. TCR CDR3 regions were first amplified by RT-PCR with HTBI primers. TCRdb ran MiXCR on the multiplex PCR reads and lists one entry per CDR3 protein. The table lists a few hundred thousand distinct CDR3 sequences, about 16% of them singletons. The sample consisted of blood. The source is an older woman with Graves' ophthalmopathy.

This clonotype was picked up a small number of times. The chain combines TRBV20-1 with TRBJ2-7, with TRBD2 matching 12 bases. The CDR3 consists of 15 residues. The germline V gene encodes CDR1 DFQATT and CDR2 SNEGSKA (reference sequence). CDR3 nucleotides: TGCAGCTCCTTCGGGGCTAGCGGGAGGGCGCTCGAGCAGTACTTC. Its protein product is CSSFGASGRALEQYF.

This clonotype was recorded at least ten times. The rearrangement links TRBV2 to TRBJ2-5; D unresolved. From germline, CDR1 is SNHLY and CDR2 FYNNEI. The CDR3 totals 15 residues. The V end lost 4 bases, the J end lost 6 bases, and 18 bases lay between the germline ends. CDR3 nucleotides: TGTGCCAGCAGTGGGGCCCGGGCTCCGATTAAGACCCAGTACTTC. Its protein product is CASSGARAPIKTQYF.

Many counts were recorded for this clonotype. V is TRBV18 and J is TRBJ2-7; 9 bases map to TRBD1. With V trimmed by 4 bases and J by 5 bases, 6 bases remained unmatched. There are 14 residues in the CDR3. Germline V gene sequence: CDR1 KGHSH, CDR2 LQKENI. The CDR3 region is CASSLGQGSHEQYF. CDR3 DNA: TGTGCCAGCTCACTCGGACAGGGGTCCCACGAGCAGTACTTC.

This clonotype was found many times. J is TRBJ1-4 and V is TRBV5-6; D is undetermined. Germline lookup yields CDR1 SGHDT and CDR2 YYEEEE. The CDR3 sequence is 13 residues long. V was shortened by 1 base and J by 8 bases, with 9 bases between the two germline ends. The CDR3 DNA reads TGTGCCAGCAGCTTGATCCTATCCGAAAAACTGTTTTTT. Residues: CASSLILSEKLFF.

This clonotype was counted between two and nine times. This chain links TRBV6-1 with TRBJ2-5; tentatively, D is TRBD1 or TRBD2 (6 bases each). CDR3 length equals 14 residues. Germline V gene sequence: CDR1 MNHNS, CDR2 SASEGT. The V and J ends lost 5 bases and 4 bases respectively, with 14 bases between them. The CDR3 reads CASSPRGTRETQYF. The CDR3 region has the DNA TGTGCCAGCAGTCCCCGGGGGACAAGAGAGACCCAGTACTTC.

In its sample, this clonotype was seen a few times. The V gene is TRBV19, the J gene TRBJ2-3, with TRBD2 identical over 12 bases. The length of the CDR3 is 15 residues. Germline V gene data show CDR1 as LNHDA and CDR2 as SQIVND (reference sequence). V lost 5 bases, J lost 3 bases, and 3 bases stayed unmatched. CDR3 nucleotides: TGTGCCAGTAGTTCCACTAGCGGGAGGACAGATACGCAGTATTTT. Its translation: CASSSTSGRTDTQYF.